The sequence of this TCR beta chain was determined in a study of response to subunit inactivated influenza vaccine. Overall study results and limits: T cells newly recruited by each seasonal influenza vaccination are few, the authors suggested.

The CDR3 sequence is 13 residues long. Deletions cut 6 bases from V and 6 bases from J, with 15 bases between. The table lists this clonotype with many counts. Its antigen is undetermined. TCRdb re-derived calls from the RT-PCR reads in MiXCR, one entry per CDR3 protein. The sample has hundreds of thousands of distinct CDR3 sequences, over 9.5% seen once; the top ten hold 10%. The sample here was PBMCs from blood, taken on the day of vaccination. This TCR came from a man in his fifties or sixties who received an inactivated influenza vaccine. The rearrangement uses TRBV12-3 or TRBV12-4 and TRBJ2-7; D is unclear. CDR3 bases: TGTGCCAGCAGCCCAGGCGGTTTCGGCGAGCAGTACTTC. This translates into CASSPGGFGEQYF.